The T cell receptor (beta chain) under discussion was sequenced for a study of blood T cell repertoires in COVID-19. Per the original data handling: Reference gene primer amplification yielded estimated nucleated cell counts. The method was immunoSEQ multiplex PCR; TCRdb's version includes in-frame clones alone and lacks a portion of them. The V and J calls and clone size were taken over from that table, and D and trimming were inferred from the DNA. Here the sample spans 130,000 to 150,000 clones, less than 90% being singletons. Recruits, aged roughly 18 to 95 years, lived in approximately 26 US areas. Cohort placement rested on clinical history that participants reported themselves. V lost 4 bases and J lost 5; bases outside the gene matches: 8. The CDR3 has 16 residues. Germline lookup yields CDR1 SGHTA and CDR2 FQGNSA.

V and J are TRBV7-2 and TRBJ2-2, with 9 bases that match TRBD2. Sequencing used PBMCs or T cells enriched from blood (not recorded which). The origin of this receptor is a man aged 40-49 years with acute COVID-19. The CDR3 DNA follows: TGTGCCAGCAGCTCCCCTAGCGGGGTAGTAACCGGGGAGCTGTTTTTT. The encoded protein is CASSSPSGVVTGELFF.